These T cell receptor beta chains were read from a single sample in a study of blood T cells in healthy people across ages. In TCRdb, the 5' RACE reads were re-called with MiXCR into one record per CDR3 protein. The sample has roughly 730,000 distinct CDR3 sequences, roughly 50% seen once. Sequenced: blood. The receptors were gathered from a middle-aged man in good health. Both conserved end residues are part of each CDR3. D genes are given only for firm matches. The size entry is marked missing in some rows and otherwise reads once, few, many or a size class.

V gene	D gene	clone size	J gene	CDR3 protein	CDR3 DNA
TRBV4-2	.	.	TRBJ2-7	CASSQGSSVNEQYF	TGTGCCAGCAGCCAAGGGTCCTCTGTTAACGAGCAGTACTTC
TRBV7-2	TRBD1	many	TRBJ2-5	CASSRDRGRETQYF	TGTGCCAGCAGCCGTGACAGGGGGCGTGAGACCCAGTACTTC
TRBV15	TRBD2	.	TRBJ2-5	CATSRGGLAGLQETQYF	TGTGCCACCAGCAGAGGAGGGCTAGCGGGACTCCAAGAGACCCAGTACTTC
TRBV29-1	TRBD2	few	TRBJ2-7	CSVGTSGRYEQYF	TGCAGCGTTGGTACTAGCGGGAGATACGAGCAGTACTTC
TRBV4-1	.	.	TRBJ1-5	CASSQVPGTNQPQHF	TGCGCCAGCAGCCAAGTCCCGGGGACAAATCAGCCCCAGCATTTT
TRBV20-1	TRBD2	.	TRBJ2-5	CSASGLAGVGTQYF	TGCAGTGCTAGTGGCCTAGCGGGAGTGGGGACCCAGTACTTC
TRBV7-8	.	.	TRBJ2-3	CASSREKGGTATDTQYF	TGTGCCAGCAGCCGAGAAAAGGGGGGAACAGCCACAGATACGCAGTATTTT
TRBV2	TRBD2	.	TRBJ2-5	CASAGEGETQYF	TGTGCCAGCGCGGGGGAGGGAGAGACCCAGTACTTC
TRBV3-1	TRBD1	many	TRBJ1-2	CASSQGDRGVYTF	TGTGCCAGCAGCCAAGGGGACAGGGGGGTCTACACCTTC
TRBV29-1	.	.	TRBJ2-7	CSVGEAPTEQYF	TGCAGCGTTGGTGAGGCCCCCACCGAGCAGTACTTC
TRBV29-1	TRBD2	few	TRBJ2-5	CSVGSGLAGETQYF	TGCAGCGTTGGTAGTGGGCTAGCGGGAGAGACCCAGTACTTC
TRBV20-1	.	.	TRBJ2-7	CSARDFPMGGTHYEQYF	TGCAGTGCTAGAGACTTCCCTATGGGCGGGACCCACTACGAGCAGTACTTC
TRBV20-1	.	.	TRBJ2-3	CSADTRTNTDTQYF	TGCAGTGCTGACACTAGGACTAACACAGATACGCAGTATTTT
TRBV20-1	TRBD2	.	TRBJ2-5	CNPTSGTETQYF	TGCAACCCGACTAGCGGCACGGAGACCCAGTACTTC
TRBV20-1	.	.	TRBJ2-6	CSAKKPQPSGANVLTF	TGCAGTGCCAAAAAACCCCAACCCTCTGGGGCCAACGTCCTGACTTTC
TRBV29-1	.	.	TRBJ2-3	CGDAESTDTQYF	TGCGGGGACGCGGAGAGCACAGATACGCAGTATTTT
TRBV29-1	.	.	TRBJ2-6	CSARQNSGANVLTF	TGCAGCGCCCGACAGAACTCTGGGGCCAACGTCCTGACTTTC
TRBV10-3	.	few	TRBJ2-7	CAISDGRSSYEQYF	TGTGCCATCAGTGATGGGCGGAGCTCCTACGAGCAGTACTTC
TRBV6-1	.	.	TRBJ2-5	CASSRVRNEQYF	TGTGCCAGCAGCCGAGTTCGGAATGAGCAGTACTTC
TRBV15	.	.	TRBJ2-7	CATSRDRRYSYEQYF	TGTGCCACCAGCAGAGATCGGCGGTACTCCTACGAGCAGTACTTC
TRBV10-3	TRBD1	.	TRBJ2-7	CAISERPGTGYEQYF	TGTGCCATCAGTGAGAGGCCAGGGACAGGCTACGAGCAGTACTTC
TRBV24-1	TRBD1	few	TRBJ2-3	CATSDPPGTGTDTQYF	TGTGCCACCAGTGATCCCCCCGGGACAGGGACTGATACGCAGTATTTT
TRBV6-2/TRBV6-3	TRBD2	.	TRBJ2-7	CASRPSGVSYEQYF	TGTGCCAGCAGACCCAGCGGGGTCTCCTACGAGCAGTACTTC
TRBV28	TRBD1	once	TRBJ2-7	CASHHWTGSYEQYF	TGTGCCAGCCACCACTGGACAGGTTCCTACGAGCAGTACTTC
TRBV20-1	TRBD2	once	TRBJ2-3	CSVALAGIGTQYF	TGCAGTGTGGCGCTAGCGGGGATAGGTACGCAGTATTTT
TRBV29-1	.	few	TRBJ2-7	CSVDGGMEQYF	TGCAGCGTTGACGGGGGAATGGAGCAGTACTTC
TRBV4-1	.	.	TRBJ1-6	CASSQDPQPSGLGSPLHF	TGCGCCAGCAGCCAAGATCCCCAGCCGTCAGGGTTAGGTTCACCCCTCCACTTT
TRBV28	TRBD1	.	TRBJ2-1	CASSFMPGTAYNEQFF	TGTGCCAGCAGTTTTATGCCCGGGACAGCTTACAATGAGCAGTTCTTC
TRBV7-3	.	few	TRBJ1-6	CASSLGPRRGSSPLHF	TGTGCCAGCAGCTTGGGCCCCCGGCGAGGGAGTTCACCCCTCCACTTT
TRBV15	.	.	TRBJ1-5	CVTSRDWGQPQHF	TGTGTCACCAGCAGAGATTGGGGTCAGCCCCAGCATTTT
TRBV6-1	.	.	TRBJ2-1	CASSGLGYEQFF	TGTGCCAGCAGTGGACTAGGGTATGAGCAGTTCTTC
TRBV28	.	.	TRBJ1-1	CASVVFGEAFF	TGTGCCAGCGTGGTCTTCGGAGAAGCTTTCTTT
TRBV6-2/TRBV6-3	TRBD1	once	TRBJ2-7	CASSSGTGEVYEQYF	TGTGCCAGCAGCTCCGGGACAGGGGAGGTCTACGAGCAGTACTTC
TRBV29-1	TRBD1	many	TRBJ2-1	CSVGTGDNEQFF	TGCAGCGTCGGGACAGGGGACAATGAGCAGTTCTTC
TRBV12-3/TRBV12-4	.	.	TRBJ2-5	CASSPGVWEQYF	TGTGCCAGCAGTCCCGGGGTTTGGGAGCAGTACTTC
TRBV13	.	.	TRBJ1-6	CASSPGGQSPLHF	TGTGCCAGCAGCCCTGGGGGTCAATCACCCCTCCACTTT
TRBV7-2	.	.	TRBJ1-2	CASRVGAQNDGYTF	TGTGCCAGCAGGGTAGGGGCTCAGAACGACGGCTACACCTTC
TRBV2	TRBD1	.	TRBJ2-5	CASRETGEQGETQYF	TGTGCCAGCAGGGAGACAGGGGAGCAGGGAGAGACCCAGTACTTC
TRBV4-1	TRBD1	few	TRBJ1-2	CASSPRQGWYGYTF	TGCGCCAGCAGCCCCCGACAGGGTTGGTATGGCTACACCTTC
TRBV28	TRBD1	.	TRBJ2-5	CASRTGGVGQETQYF	TGTGCCAGCAGGACAGGGGGCGTGGGTCAAGAGACCCAGTACTTC
TRBV5-6	.	.	TRBJ2-5	CASSFTGFETQYF	TGTGCCAGCAGCTTTACAGGGTTTGAGACCCAGTACTTC
TRBV7-9	TRBD2	few	TRBJ2-3	CASRGSGGDLTDTQYF	TGTGCCAGCAGGGGTAGCGGGGGCGACCTCACAGATACGCAGTATTTT
TRBV7-9	TRBD1	.	TRBJ1-1	CASSLGAGGTEAFF	TGTGCCAGCAGCTTAGGGGCAGGGGGGACTGAAGCTTTCTTT
TRBV4-2	.	.	TRBJ2-6	CASSQGPRGTAYSGANVLTF	TGTGCCAGCAGCCAAGGCCCCCGCGGGACAGCCTACTCTGGGGCCAACGTCCTGACTTTC
TRBV12-3/TRBV12-4	TRBD2	few	TRBJ2-1	CASSPGRLAGGQYEQFF	TGTGCCAGCAGCCCGGGTCGACTAGCGGGGGGGCAGTATGAGCAGTTCTTC
TRBV29-1	.	.	TRBJ2-7	CSVVEGGRATYEQYF	TGCAGCGTTGTTGAGGGGGGGAGGGCTACCTACGAGCAGTACTTC
TRBV20-1	.	.	TRBJ1-2	CSIESQTLRNYGYTF	TGCAGTATCGAGTCCCAAACCCTCCGTAACTATGGCTACACCTTC
TRBV7-3	TRBD2	.	TRBJ2-7	CASSSGTSGNYEQYF	TGTGCCAGCAGCTCAGGGACTAGCGGAAACTACGAGCAGTACTTC
TRBV20-1	.	.	TRBJ2-5	CSARDPTRDLQTQYF	TGCAGTGCTAGAGATCCCACGCGGGACTTACAGACCCAGTACTTC
TRBV7-9	.	.	TRBJ2-7	CASSGEDGTYEQYF	TGTGCCAGCAGCGGAGAGGACGGAACTTACGAGCAGTACTTC
TRBV5-1	TRBD2	.	TRBJ2-3	CAGSLSAGRTDTQYF	TGCGCCGGCAGCTTATCAGCGGGGCGCACGGATACGCAGTATTTT
TRBV27	.	few	TRBJ2-7	CASSSNRVIYEQYF	TGTGCCAGCAGTTCAAACAGGGTTATATACGAGCAGTACTTC
TRBV20-1	TRBD1	.	TRBJ1-5	CSARGGQGSNQPQHF	TGCAGTGCTAGAGGAGGACAGGGAAGCAATCAGCCCCAGCATTTT
TRBV9	.	.	TRBJ1-3	CASSVALTETSGNTIYF	TGTGCCAGCAGCGTAGCCCTGACAGAAACCTCTGGAAACACCATATATTTT
TRBV11-2	.	few	TRBJ2-6	CASSFPGLKASGANVLTF	TGTGCCAGCAGCTTCCCGGGCCTCAAGGCTTCTGGGGCCAACGTCCTGACTTTC
TRBV7-8	.	.	TRBJ2-5	CASSIYGGVVETQYF	TGTGCCAGCAGCATTTATGGGGGAGTAGTAGAGACCCAGTACTTC
TRBV5-4	TRBD2	.	TRBJ2-1	CASSLPASGSRNEQFF	TGTGCCAGCAGCTTGCCGGCTAGCGGGAGCCGCAATGAGCAGTTCTTC
TRBV27	TRBD1	many	TRBJ2-7	CASWGQPAYEQYF	TGTGCCAGCTGGGGACAGCCCGCCTACGAGCAGTACTTC
TRBV28	.	.	TRBJ1-2	CASSYSGQNYGYTF	TGTGCCAGCAGCTATTCCGGACAAAACTATGGCTACACCTTC
TRBV12-3/TRBV12-4	TRBD1	.	TRBJ2-7	CASSLTGRSYEQYF	TGTGCCAGCAGTTTGACAGGGAGATCCTACGAGCAGTACTTC